The sequence of this TCR beta chain was determined in a study of T cell clonotyping in hematopoietic cell transplantation. About this clone itself: Antigen specificity is unknown.

This CDR3 has 14 amino acids. From germline, CDR1 is SGHTA and CDR2 FQGNSA. V was cut by 4 bases and J by 3 bases, with 13 bases left in between. Sequencing was performed with immunoSEQ multiplex PCR; in TCRdb, only in-frame clones are kept and a portion is missing. This table has about 8,700 clones, 95% to 98% appearing once. General study points: Graft donor and pretransplant recipient Inverse Simpson Index values predicted broader posttransplant TCR diversity.

This TCR was recovered from a male patient in his sixties or seventies who had an allogeneic stem cell transplant from a related donor, so the T cells may come from the graft donor. Some clones in this sample may be carry-over from other donors' samples. The gene calls are TRBV7-2 and TRBJ2-7, with D perhaps matching TRBD1 (5 bases). The sequencing used peripheral blood mononuclear cells, collected 100 days after allogeneic stem cell transplant. The CDR3 bases are TGTGCCAGCAGCTCTGGGGCTAGGGTCTACGAGCAGTACTTC. As protein: CASSSGARVYEQYF.